This TCR beta chain was recovered during a study of human T cells and chemical hapten exposure. Study details: Patients, largely female, had alopecia areata, totalis or universalis.

V gave up 4 bases and J gave up 0 bases, with 15 bases separating them. Germline CDR1 is LGHDT and CDR2 is YNNKEL (reference sequence). The CDR3 has 16 residues. As to time point: pre-sensitization, week 0. The sample's treatment: therapeutic diphenylcyclopropenone sensitization with weekly scalp DPC. On this clonotype: Its matching antigen is unknown.

Points from the study as a whole: A positive correlation with patch test score was found for PT1 expanded TCR counts.

In TCRdb, the RACE reads were re-called with MiXCR into one record per CDR3 protein. Altogether 350,000 to 400,000 distinct CDR3 sequences are present, approximately 5.1% being singletons, with the ten largest covering just over 2.5%. Sequencing used whole blood, obtained in connection with sensitization to the hapten diphenylcyclopropenone (DPC). The sequence was collected from a woman aged 50 to 60 with alopecia areata. Some clones in this sample may be carry-over from other donors' samples. This chain uses TRBV3-1 with TRBJ1-1; D is ambiguous. The CDR3 DNA is TGTGCCAGCAGCCTCCGAGGACTCCCCGTGAACACTGAAGCTTTCTTT. This gives the protein CASSLRGLPVNTEAFF.